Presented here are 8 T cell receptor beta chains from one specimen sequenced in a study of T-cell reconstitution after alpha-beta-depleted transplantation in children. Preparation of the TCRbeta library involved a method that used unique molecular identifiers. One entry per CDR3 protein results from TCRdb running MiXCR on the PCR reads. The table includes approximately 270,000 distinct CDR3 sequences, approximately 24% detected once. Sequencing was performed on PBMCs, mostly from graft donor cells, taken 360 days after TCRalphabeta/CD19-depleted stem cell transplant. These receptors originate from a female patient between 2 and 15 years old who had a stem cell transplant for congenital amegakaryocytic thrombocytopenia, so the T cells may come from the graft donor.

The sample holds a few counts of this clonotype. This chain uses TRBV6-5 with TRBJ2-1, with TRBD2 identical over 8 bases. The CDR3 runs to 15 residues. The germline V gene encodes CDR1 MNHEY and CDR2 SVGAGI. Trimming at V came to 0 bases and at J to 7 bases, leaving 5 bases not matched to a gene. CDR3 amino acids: CASSYSSGTRNEQFF. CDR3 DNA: TGTGCCAGCAGTTACTCGTCTGGGACTAGGAATGAGCAGTTCTTC.

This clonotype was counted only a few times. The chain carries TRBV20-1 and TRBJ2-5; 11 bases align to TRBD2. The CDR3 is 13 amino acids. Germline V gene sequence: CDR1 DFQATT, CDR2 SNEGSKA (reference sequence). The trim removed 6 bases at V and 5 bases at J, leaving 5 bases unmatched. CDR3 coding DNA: TGCAGTGCCCGACTAGCGGGAAGTGAGACCCAGTACTTC. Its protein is CSARLAGSETQYF.

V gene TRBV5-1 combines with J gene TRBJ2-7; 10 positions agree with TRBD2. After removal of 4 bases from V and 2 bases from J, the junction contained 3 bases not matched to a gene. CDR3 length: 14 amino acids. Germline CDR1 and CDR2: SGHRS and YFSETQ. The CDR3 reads CASSRGLATYEQYF. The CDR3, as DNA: TGCGCCAGCAGCAGGGGACTAGCGACCTACGAGCAGTACTTC.

Here the CDR3 reads CASSRKLPLVLDTGELFF. In nucleotides, the CDR3 is TGTGCCAGCAGCCGCAAATTACCCCTAGTGTTGGACACCGGGGAGCTGTTTTTT. V usage is TRBV4-2 and J usage is TRBJ2-2; no definite D call. Germline V CDR1 and CDR2: LGHNA, YNFKEQ. The CDR3 is 18 amino acids. Trimming pared 4 bases from V and 3 bases from J, leaving 21 bases between.

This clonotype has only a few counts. CDR3 loop: CASSKGLAGPWNEQFF. In DNA, the CDR3 is TGTGCCAGCAGCAAGGGACTAGCGGGACCTTGGAATGAGCAGTTCTTC. The chain employs TRBV3-1 and TRBJ2-1; 13 bases are shared with TRBD2. The CDR3 sequence is 16 residues long. CDR1 and CDR2 (germline): LGHDT, YNNKEL (reference sequence). Trimming at V came to 5 bases and at J to 7 bases, leaving 8 bases not matched to a gene.

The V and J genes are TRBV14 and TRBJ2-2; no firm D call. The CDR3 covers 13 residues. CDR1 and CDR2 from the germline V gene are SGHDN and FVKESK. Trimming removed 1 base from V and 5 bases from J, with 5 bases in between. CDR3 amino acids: CASSQVRTGELFF. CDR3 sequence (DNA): TGTGCCAGCAGCCAAGTCAGGACCGGGGAGCTGTTTTTT.

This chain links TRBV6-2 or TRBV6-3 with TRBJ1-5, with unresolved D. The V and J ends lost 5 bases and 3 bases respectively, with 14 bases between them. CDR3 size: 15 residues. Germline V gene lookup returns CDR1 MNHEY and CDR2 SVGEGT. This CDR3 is CASSAGVPVNQPQHF. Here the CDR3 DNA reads TGTGCCAGCAGTGCGGGAGTTCCTGTCAATCAGCCCCAGCATTTT.

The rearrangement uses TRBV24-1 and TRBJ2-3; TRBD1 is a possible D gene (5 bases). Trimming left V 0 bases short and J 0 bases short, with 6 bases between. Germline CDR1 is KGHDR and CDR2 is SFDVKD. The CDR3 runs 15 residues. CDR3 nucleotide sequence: TGTGCCACCAGTGATTTGCAGGGTAGCACAGATACGCAGTATTTT. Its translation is CATSDLQGSTDTQYF.